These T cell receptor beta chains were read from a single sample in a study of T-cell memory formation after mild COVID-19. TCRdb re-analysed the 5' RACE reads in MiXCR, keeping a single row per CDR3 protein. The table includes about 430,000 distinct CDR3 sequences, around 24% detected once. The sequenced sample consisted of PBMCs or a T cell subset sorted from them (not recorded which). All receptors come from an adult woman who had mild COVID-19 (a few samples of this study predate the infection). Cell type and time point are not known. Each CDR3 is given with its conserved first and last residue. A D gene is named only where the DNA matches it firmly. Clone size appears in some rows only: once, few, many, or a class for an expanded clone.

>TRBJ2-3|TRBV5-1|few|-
CASSPGANTDTQYF
TGCGCCAGCAGCCCGGGAGCCAACACAGATACGCAGTATTTT
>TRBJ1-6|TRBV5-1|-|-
CASSHGTTNSPLHF
TGCGCCAGCAGCCACGGGACAACTAATTCACCCCTCCACTTT
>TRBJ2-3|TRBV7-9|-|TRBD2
CASSLTTSGVTDTQYF
TGTGCCAGCAGCTTAACGACTAGCGGGGTCACAGATACGCAGTATTTT
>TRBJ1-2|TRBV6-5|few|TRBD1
CASSYMTGHGYTF
TGTGCCAGCAGTTACATGACAGGGCATGGCTACACCTTC
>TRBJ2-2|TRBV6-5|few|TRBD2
CATSEPSGNTGELFF
TGTGCCACGTCCGAGCCTAGCGGGAACACCGGGGAGCTGTTTTTT
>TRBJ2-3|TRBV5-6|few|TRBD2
CASSLGGDYTDTQYF
TGTGCCAGCAGCTTGGGGGGGGACTACACAGATACGCAGTATTTT
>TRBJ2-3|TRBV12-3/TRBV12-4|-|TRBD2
CASTPLAGVSDTQYF
TGTGCCAGCACCCCCCTAGCGGGAGTATCAGATACGCAGTATTTT
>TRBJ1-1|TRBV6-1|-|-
CASSDVKGVKAEAFF
TGTGCCAGCAGTGATGTTAAGGGGGTAAAGGCTGAAGCTTTCTTT
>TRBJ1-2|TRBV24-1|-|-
CATSDADSRTTYGYTF
TGTGCCACCAGTGATGCGGACAGCCGGACTACCTATGGCTACACCTTC
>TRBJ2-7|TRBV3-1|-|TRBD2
CASSPQALAGTTYEQYF
TGTGCCAGCAGCCCTCAGGCGCTAGCGGGAACTACCTACGAGCAGTACTTC
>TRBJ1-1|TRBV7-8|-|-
CASSLNTGLGTEAFF
TGTGCCAGCAGCCTCAATACAGGGCTGGGCACTGAAGCTTTCTTT
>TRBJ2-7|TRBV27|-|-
CASSFRAALEQYF
TGTGCCAGCAGTTTTCGAGCAGCGTTAGAGCAGTACTTC
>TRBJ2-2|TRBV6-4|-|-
CASSEQSSNTGELFF
TGTGCCAGCAGTGAACAGAGCTCGAACACCGGGGAGCTGTTTTTT
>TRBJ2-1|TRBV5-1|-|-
CASSLGGLNNEQFF
TGCGCCAGCAGCTTGGGTGGTCTGAACAATGAGCAGTTCTTC
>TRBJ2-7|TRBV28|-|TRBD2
CASNTLAGGAYEQYF
TGTGCCAGCAACACGCTAGCGGGAGGTGCCTACGAGCAGTACTTC
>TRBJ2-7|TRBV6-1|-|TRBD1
CASSSGQGRLYEQYF
TGTGCCAGCAGTTCGGGACAGGGGAGGTTATACGAGCAGTACTTC
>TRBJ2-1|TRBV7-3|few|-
CASSVDSGLHNEQFF
TGTGCCAGCAGCGTAGACTCCGGGCTCCACAATGAGCAGTTCTTC